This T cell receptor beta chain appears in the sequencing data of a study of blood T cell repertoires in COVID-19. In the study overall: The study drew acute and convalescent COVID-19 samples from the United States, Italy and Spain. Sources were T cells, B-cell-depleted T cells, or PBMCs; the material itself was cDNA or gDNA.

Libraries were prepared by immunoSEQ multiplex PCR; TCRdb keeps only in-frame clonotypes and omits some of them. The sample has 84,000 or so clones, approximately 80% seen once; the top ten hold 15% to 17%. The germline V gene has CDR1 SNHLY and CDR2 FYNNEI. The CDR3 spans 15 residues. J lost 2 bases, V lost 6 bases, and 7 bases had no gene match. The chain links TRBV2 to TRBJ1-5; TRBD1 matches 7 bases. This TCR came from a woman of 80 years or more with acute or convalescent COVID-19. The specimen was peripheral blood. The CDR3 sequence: CASSPSQGGNQPQHF. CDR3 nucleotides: TGTGCCAGCAGCCCCAGCCAGGGGGGCAATCAGCCCCAGCATTTT.